Included here is one T cell receptor (beta chain) sequence, with context. The record originates from a study of blood T cell repertoires in COVID-19. Study-wide context: The United States, Italy and Spain supplied acute and convalescent COVID-19 samples. In each case, the material was cDNA or gDNA derived from T cells, B-cell-depleted T cells, or PBMCs.

TCRdb keeps only in-frame clones here, not all; method: immunoSEQ multiplex PCR. The table records 80,000 to 100,000 clones, less than 85% of them present only once. Sample: peripheral blood. The receptor was isolated from a woman in her 70s with acute or convalescent COVID-19.

The CDR3 nucleotides are TGTGCCAGCAAAAGGACAGGGGATGGGCGCGGTGAGCAGTACTTC. It translates to CASKRTGDGRGEQYF. V is TRBV6-6 and J is TRBJ2-7, with 9 bases identical to TRBD1. This CDR3 is built from 15 residues. In germline, CDR1 is MNHNY, CDR2 SVGAGI (reference sequence). V trimming: 7 bases; J trimming: 7 bases; junction bases outside the gene matches: 14.